This record looks at one T cell receptor (beta chain) sequence and its context. What it binds is not known. The naive CD8 subset, CD45RO-negative cells positively selected for CCR7, excluded terminally differentiated effector memory CD45RA+ cells. The sample originates from a study of shared clonotypes between healthy human individuals. Study context: Researchers assigned three CD4 naive, three CD4 memory, two CD8 naive and one CD8 memory plate to each donor.

Some 30,000 T cell genomes (approximately 0.2 ug DNA) went into each sorted-subset replicate. Clones were read by immunoSEQ multiplex PCR, and TCRdb kept only the in-frame ones, dropping some. Here the sample spans about 800,000 clones, about 96% being singletons. Study findings and constraints: Clonotype sharing among donors was thought likely to change with sequencing depth. Only blood underwent sampling, and tissue repertoires likely differ.

This TCR was recovered from a young man in good health. Material for sequencing was naive CD8+ T cells sorted from blood.

CDR3 loop: CASSYRDTYPSEQYF. CDR3 in DNA: TGTGCCAGCAGTTACCGGGACACTTACCCCAGCGAGCAGTACTTC. The chain recombines TRBV6-5 with TRBJ2-7, with D possibly being TRBD1 (6 bases). V was clipped by 2 bases and J by 6 bases, with 17 bases between them. In germline, CDR1 is MNHEY, CDR2 SVGAGI. This CDR3 region has 15 residues.